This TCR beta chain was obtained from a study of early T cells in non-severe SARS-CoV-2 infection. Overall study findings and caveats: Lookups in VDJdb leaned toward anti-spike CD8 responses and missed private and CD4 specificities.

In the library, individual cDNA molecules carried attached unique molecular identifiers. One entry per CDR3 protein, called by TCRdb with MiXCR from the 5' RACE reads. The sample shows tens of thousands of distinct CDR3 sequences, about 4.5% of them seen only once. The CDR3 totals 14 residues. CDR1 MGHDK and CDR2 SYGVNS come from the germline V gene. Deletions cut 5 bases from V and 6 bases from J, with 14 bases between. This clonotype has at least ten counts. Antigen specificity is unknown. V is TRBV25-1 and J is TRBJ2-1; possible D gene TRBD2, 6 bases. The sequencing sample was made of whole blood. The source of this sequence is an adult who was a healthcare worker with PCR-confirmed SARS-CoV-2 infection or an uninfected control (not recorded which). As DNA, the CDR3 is TGTGCCAGCAGTCAAACCGGGACTGGCAATGAGCAGTTCTTC. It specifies CASSQTGTGNEQFF.